The 9 T cell receptor beta chains below were found in one sample sequenced in a study of T cell responses to AZD1222 COVID-19 vaccine. Sequencing used immunoSEQ multiplex PCR; TCRdb keeps in-frame clones, though not all of them. The sample records 90,000 to 150,000 clones, about 90% being singletons. The source material was peripheral blood, sampled on day 0 of AZD1222 vaccination. These receptors came from an adult in good health.

This clone was seen only once. The rearrangement links TRBV5-5 to TRBJ2-1; D not certain. Trimming took 2 bases from V and 7 from J, leaving 7 bases between them. Germline V lookup: CDR1 SGHKS, CDR2 YYEKEE (reference sequence). The CDR3 runs to 12 residues. CDR3 bases: TGTGCCAGCAGCTTTGGCGGAAATGAGCAGTTCTTC. Its protein product is CASSFGGNEQFF.

The J gene is TRBJ2-5, the V gene TRBV11-3, with 9 bases identical to TRBD2. The V gene end was trimmed by 1 base and the J gene end by 0 bases; junction bases not matched to a gene: 12. The CDR3 totals 19 residues. Germline V gene data show CDR1 as SGHNT and CDR2 as YENEEA. Here the CDR3 reads CASSLGPSLAGTDQETQYF. CDR3 coding DNA: TGTGCCAGCAGCTTAGGCCCGTCCCTAGCGGGGACCGACCAAGAGACCCAGTACTTC.

This clone was detected a few times. The chain couples TRBV12-3 or TRBV12-4 to TRBJ2-2; D gene ambiguous. The CDR3 sequence is 12 residues long. V was pared by 3 bases and J by 6 bases, with 5 bases between. The CDR3 nucleotides are TGTGCCAGCAGTTTTAACCCCGGGGAGCTGTTTTTT. As protein: CASSFNPGELFF.

The chain combines TRBV5-1 with TRBJ1-1, with D uncertain. Germline V gene sequence: CDR1 SGHRS, CDR2 YFSETQ. The CDR3 is 13 residues long. V was shortened by 4 bases and J by 4 bases, with 11 bases between the two germline ends. The CDR3 is CASSKEEATEAFF. The CDR3 DNA reads TGCGCCAGCAGCAAGGAGGAGGCCACTGAAGCTTTCTTT.

This chain joins TRBV5-6 and TRBJ2-2; no reliable D call. Germline loops: CDR1 SGHDT, CDR2 YYEEEE. V dropped 0 bases and J dropped 1 base, with 7 bases sitting between them. CDR3 length equals 15 residues. The CDR3 bases are TGTGCCAGCAGCTTGGGGCAGGTGAACACCGGGGAGCTGTTTTTT. Its protein product is CASSLGQVNTGELFF.

In this sample, this clone turned up once. The rearrangement links TRBV5-1 to TRBJ2-2; D is possibly TRBD2 (5 bases). From germline, CDR1 is SGHRS and CDR2 YFSETQ. Trimming stripped 4 bases from V and 4 bases from J, with 11 bases between. The CDR3 runs 14 residues. The CDR3 sequence is CASSTRTSTGELFF. DNA of the CDR3: TGCGCCAGCAGCACCCGTACTAGCACCGGGGAGCTGTTTTTT.

The V gene is TRBV7-9, the J gene TRBJ1-2, with 7 bases that match TRBD1. The CDR3 is 12 residues long. Germline CDR1 SEHNR, CDR2 FQNEAQ (reference sequence). J was trimmed by 11 bases and V by 5 bases; bases with no gene match: 8. The CDR3 DNA reads as TGTGCCAGCAGCCTGGGACAGTTGGGGTACACCTTC. Encoded protein: CASSLGQLGYTF.

This clone was found once. The rearrangement joins TRBV2 to TRBJ1-3, with TRBD1 matching 8 bases. Germline V gene lookup returns CDR1 SNHLY and CDR2 FYNNEI. After removal of 6 bases from V and 6 bases from J, the junction contained 10 bases not matched to a gene. This CDR3 comprises 15 residues. The CDR3 protein is CASSQGRGRLNTIYF. CDR3 in DNA: TGTGCCAGCAGCCAAGGCAGGGGGCGTTTAAACACCATATATTTT.

The rearrangement joins TRBV4-1 to TRBJ2-5; D not resolved. The CDR3 is made up of 13 amino acids. Per the germline V gene, CDR1 is MGHRA and CDR2 is YSYEKL. V was pared by 1 base and J by 5 bases, with 8 bases between. The CDR3 DNA follows: TGCGCCAGCAGCCAAGGGGTCATGGAGACCCAGTACTTC. It translates to CASSQGVMETQYF.